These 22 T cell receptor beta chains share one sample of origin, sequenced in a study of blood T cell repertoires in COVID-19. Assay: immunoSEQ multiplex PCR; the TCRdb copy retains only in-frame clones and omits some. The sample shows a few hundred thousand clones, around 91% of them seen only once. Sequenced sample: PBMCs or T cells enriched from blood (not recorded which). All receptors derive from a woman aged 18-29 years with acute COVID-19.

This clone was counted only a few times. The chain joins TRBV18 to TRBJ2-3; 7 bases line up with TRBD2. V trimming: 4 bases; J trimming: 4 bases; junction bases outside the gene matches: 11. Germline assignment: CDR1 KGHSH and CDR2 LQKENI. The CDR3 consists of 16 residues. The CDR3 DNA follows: TGTGCCAGCTCACTCGTGGCGGGAGTACGGCCAGATACGCAGTATTTT. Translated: CASSLVAGVRPDTQYF.

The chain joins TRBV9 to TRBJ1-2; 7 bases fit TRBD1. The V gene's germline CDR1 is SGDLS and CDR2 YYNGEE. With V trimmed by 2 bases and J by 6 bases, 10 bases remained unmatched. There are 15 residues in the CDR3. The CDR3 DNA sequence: TGTGCCAGCAGCGTCGCGACAGGGCGTATTGATGGCTACACCTTC. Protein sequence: CASSVATGRIDGYTF. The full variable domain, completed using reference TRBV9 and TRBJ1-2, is DSGVTQTPKHLITATGQRVTLRCSPRSGDLSVYWYQQSLDQGLQFLIQYYNGEERAKGNILERFSAQQFPDLHSELNLSSLELGDSALYFCASSVATGRIDGYTFGSGTRLTVV.

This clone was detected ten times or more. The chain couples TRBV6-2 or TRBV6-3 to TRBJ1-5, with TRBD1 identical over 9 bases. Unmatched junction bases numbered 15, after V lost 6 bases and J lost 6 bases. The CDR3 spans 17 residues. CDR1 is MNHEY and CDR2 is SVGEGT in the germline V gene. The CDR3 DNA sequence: TGTGCCAGCAGCCCTTTGTCCGGGACAGGGTCGTTTCAGCCCCAGCATTTT. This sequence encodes CASSPLSGTGSFQPQHF.

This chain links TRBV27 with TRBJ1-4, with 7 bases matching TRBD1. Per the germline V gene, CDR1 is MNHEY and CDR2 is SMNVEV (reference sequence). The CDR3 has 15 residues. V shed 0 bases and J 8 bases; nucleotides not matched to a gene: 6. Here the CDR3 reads CASSLSTGRVEKLFF. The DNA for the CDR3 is TGTGCCAGCAGTTTATCGACAGGGCGGGTGGAAAAACTGTTTTTT.

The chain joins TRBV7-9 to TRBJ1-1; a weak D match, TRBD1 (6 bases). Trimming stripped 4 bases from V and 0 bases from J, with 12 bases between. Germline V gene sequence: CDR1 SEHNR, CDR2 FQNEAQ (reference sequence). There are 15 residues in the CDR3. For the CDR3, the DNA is TGTGCCAGCAGCTCATCAGGGGCCATGAACACTGAAGCTTTCTTT. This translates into CASSSSGAMNTEAFF.

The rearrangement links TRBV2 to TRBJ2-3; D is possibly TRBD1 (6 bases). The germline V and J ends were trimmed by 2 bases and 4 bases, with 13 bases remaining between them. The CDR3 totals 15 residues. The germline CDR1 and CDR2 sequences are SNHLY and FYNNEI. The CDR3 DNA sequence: TGTGCCAGCAGTGAATTGGCACCAGGGGCAGATACGCAGTATTTT. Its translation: CASSELAPGADTQYF. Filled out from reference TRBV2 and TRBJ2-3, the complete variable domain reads EPEVTQTPSHQVTQMGQEVILRCVPISNHLYFYWYRQILGQKVEFLVSFYNNEISEKSEIFDDQFSVERPDGSNFTLKIRSTKLEDSAMYFCASSELAPGADTQYFGPGTRLTVL.

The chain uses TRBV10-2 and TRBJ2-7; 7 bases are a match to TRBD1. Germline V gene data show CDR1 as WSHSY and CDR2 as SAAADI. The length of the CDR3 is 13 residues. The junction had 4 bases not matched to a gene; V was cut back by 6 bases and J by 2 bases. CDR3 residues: CASSGQGAYEQYF. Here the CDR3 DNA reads TGCGCCAGCAGCGGGCAGGGGGCCTACGAGCAGTACTTC.

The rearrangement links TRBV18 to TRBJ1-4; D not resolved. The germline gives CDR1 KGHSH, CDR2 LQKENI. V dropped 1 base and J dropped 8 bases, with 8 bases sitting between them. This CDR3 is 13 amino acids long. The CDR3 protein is CASSPLGEEKLFF. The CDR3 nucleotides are TGTGCCAGCTCACCACTCGGGGAAGAAAAACTGTTTTTT.

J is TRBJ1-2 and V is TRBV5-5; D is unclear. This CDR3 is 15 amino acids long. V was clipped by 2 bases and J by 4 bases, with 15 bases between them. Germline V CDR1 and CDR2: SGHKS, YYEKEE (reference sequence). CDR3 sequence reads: CASSLVGGNGYGYTF. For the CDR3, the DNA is TGTGCCAGCAGCTTAGTAGGAGGGAATGGCTATGGCTACACCTTC.

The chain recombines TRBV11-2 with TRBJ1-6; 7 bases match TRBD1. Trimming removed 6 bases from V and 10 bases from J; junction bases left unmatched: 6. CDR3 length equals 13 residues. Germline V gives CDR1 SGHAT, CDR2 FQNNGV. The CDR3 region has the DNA TGTGCCAGCAGAGCAACAGGGGAATCACCCCTCCACTTT. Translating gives CASRATGESPLHF.

The DNA for the CDR3 is TGTGCCAGTAGTATTAAGGGACAGGGGGACTACGAGCAGTACTTC. Protein sequence: CASSIKGQGDYEQYF. The V call is TRBV19, the J call TRBJ2-7, with 11 positions matching TRBD1. V shed 3 bases and J 3 bases; nucleotides not matched to a gene: 4. CDR1 and CDR2 (germline): LNHDA, SQIVND (reference sequence). The length of the CDR3 is 15 residues.

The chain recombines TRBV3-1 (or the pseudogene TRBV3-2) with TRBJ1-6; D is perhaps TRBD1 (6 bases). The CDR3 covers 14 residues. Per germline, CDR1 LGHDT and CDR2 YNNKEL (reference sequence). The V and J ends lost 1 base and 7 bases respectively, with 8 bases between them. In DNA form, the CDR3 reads TGTGCCAGCAGCCAAGGACAGGAGAATTCACCCCTCCACTTT. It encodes CASSQGQENSPLHF.

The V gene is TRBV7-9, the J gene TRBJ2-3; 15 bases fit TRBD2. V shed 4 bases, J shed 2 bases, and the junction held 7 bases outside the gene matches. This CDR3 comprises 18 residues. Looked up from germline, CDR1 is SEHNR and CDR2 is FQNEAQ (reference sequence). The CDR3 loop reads CASSSPGLAGGDTDTQYF. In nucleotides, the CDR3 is TGTGCCAGCAGCTCCCCGGGACTAGCGGGAGGAGACACAGATACGCAGTATTTT.

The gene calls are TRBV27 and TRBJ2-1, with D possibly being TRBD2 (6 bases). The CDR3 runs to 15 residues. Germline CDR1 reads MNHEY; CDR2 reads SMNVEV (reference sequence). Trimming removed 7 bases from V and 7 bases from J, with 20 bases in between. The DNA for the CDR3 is TGTGCCAGCATGTTCCTATCGGGAGCACGGAATGAGCAGTTCTTC. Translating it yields CASMFLSGARNEQFF.

CDR3 DNA: TGTGCCAGTAGTCCGGGGGACAGGTACACAGATACGCAGTATTTT. Its protein is CASSPGDRYTDTQYF. This rearrangement joins TRBV19 to TRBJ2-3, with TRBD1 matching over 8 bases. The V gene's germline CDR1 is LNHDA and CDR2 SQIVND (reference sequence). J gave up 2 bases and V 5 bases, and 6 bases lay outside the gene matches. This CDR3 is 15 amino acids long.

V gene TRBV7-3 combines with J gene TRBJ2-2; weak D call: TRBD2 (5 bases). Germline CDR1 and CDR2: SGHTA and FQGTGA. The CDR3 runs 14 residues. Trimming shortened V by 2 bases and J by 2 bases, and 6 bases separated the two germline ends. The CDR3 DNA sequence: TGTGCCAGCAGCTTAGACTACAACACCGGGGAGCTGTTTTTT. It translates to CASSLDYNTGELFF.

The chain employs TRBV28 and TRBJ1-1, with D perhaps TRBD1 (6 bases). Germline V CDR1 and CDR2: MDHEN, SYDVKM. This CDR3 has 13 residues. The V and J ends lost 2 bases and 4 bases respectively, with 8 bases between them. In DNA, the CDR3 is TGTGCCAGCAGTTTAGGGGGGGCCACTGAAGCTTTCTTT. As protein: CASSLGGATEAFF.

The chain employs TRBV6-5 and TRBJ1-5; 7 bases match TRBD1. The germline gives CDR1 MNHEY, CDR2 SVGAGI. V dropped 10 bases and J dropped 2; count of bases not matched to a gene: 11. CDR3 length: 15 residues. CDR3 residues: CATGKTGIGNQPQHF. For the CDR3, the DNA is TGTGCCACGGGAAAGACAGGGATTGGCAATCAGCCCCAGCATTTT.

Here the CDR3 DNA reads TGTGCCAGCAGTTCCGGGTCCACCTACGAGCAGTACTTC. It codes for CASSSGSTYEQYF. The chain uses TRBV27 and TRBJ2-7; the D is unclear. Germline V CDR1 and CDR2: MNHEY, SMNVEV (reference sequence). V dropped 4 bases and J dropped 2 bases, with 9 bases sitting between them. The CDR3 has 13 residues.

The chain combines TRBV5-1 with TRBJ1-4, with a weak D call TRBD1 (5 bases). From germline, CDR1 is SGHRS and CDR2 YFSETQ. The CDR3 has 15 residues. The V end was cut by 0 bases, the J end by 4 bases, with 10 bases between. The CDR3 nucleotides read TGCGCCAGCAGCTTGGCGGGCAGGGTTAATGAAAAACTGTTTTTT. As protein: CASSLAGRVNEKLFF.

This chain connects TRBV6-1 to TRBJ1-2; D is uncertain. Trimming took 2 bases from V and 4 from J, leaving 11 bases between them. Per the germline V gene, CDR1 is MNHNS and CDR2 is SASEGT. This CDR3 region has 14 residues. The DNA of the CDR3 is TGTGCCAGCAGTGAAAGGCAACAGAGCTATGGCTACACCTTC. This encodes CASSERQQSYGYTF.

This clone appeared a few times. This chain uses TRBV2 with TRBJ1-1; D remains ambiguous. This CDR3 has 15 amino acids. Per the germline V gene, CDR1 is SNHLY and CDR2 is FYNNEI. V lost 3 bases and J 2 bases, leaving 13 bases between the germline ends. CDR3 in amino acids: CASSDLEALNTEAFF. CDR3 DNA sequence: TGTGCCAGCAGTGATCTGGAGGCCCTAAACACTGAAGCTTTCTTT.